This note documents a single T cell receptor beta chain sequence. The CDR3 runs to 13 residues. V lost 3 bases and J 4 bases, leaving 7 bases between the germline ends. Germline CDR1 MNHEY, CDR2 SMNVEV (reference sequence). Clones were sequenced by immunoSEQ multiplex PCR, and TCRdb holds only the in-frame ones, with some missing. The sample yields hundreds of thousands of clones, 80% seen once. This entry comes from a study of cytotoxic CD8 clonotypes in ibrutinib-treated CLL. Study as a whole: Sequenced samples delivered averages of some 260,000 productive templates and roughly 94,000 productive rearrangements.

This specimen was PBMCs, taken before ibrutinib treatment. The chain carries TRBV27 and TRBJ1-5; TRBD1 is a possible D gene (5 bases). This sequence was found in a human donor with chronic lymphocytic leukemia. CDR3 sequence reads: CASSFGQNQPQHF. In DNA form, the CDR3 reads TGTGCCAGCAGTTTTGGACAAAATCAGCCCCAGCATTTT.